This T cell receptor (beta chain) is from a study of cytomegalovirus exposure and HLA in healthy donors. The study, taken as a whole, reports: Some TCR beta chains (roughly 150 of them) were listed as cytomegalovirus-associated. Usually a TCR sequence was rare, but some public TCRs were found in many donors.

To note about this clone: Its antigen is unknown.

The PCR ran on 60 Vbeta and 13 Jbeta primers. As originally analysed: Approximately 11 million shared chains were among 65 million to 85 million unique TCR beta chains counted in a later analysis. The data were produced by immunoSEQ multiplex PCR, yet TCRdb's version contains in-frame clones alone and is incomplete. V and J calls and clone size are copied from that table; D and trimming were computed from the DNA. This sample's clone table lists roughly 78,000 clones. The receptor was derived from a boy aged 5-17 years in good health and CMV-seronegative. The source material was PBMCs.

Here the CDR3 reads CASSDEDSGLETQYF. DNA for the CDR3: TGCGCCAGCAGCGATGAAGATTCAGGGCTAGAGACCCAGTACTTC. The chain combines TRBV5-1 with TRBJ2-5; a possible D gene is TRBD1 (5 bases). V shed 4 bases and J shed 4 bases, with 17 bases lying between them. The CDR3 spans 15 residues. CDR1 and CDR2 from the germline V gene are SGHRS and YFSETQ.